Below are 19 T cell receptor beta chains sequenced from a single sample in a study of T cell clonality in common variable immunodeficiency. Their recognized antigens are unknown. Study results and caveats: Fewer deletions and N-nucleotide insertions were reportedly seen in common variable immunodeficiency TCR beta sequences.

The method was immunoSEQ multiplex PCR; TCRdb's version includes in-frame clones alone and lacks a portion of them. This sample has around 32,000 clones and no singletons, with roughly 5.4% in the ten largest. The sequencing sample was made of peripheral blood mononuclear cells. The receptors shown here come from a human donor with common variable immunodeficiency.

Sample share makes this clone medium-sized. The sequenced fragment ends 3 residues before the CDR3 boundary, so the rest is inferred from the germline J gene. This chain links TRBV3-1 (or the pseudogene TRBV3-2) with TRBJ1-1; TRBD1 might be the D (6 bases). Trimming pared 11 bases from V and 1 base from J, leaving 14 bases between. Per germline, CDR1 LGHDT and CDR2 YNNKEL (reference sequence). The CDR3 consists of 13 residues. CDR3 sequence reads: CAVRRQENTEAFF. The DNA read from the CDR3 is TGTGCCGTTCGTCGACAGGAGAACACTGAA.

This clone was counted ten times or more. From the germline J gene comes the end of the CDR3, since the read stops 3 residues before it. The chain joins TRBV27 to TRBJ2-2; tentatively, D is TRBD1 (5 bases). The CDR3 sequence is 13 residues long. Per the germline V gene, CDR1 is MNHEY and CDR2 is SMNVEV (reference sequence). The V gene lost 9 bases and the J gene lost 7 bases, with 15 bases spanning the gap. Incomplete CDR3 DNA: TGTGCCAGTACCCTGTTAGGGGTCGGGGAG. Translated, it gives CASTLLGVGE. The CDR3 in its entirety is CASTLLGVGELFF.

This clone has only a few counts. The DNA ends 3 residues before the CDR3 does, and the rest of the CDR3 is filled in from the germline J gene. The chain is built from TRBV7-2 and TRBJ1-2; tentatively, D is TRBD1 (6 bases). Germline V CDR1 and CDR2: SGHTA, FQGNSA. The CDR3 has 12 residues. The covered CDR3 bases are TGTGCCAGCAGCTTAGCTACAGGGGGC. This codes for CASSLATGG. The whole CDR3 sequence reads CASSLATGGYTF.

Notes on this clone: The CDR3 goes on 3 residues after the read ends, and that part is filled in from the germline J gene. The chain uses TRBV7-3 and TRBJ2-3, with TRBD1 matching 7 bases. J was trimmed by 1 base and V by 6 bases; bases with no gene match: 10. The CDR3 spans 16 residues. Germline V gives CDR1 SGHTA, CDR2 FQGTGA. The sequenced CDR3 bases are TGTGCCAGCAGTGAACAGGGGTTAGGCGGCACAGATACG. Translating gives CASSEQGLGGTDT. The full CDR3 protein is CASSEQGLGGTDTQYF. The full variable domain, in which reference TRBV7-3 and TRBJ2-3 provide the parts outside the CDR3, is GAGVSQTPSNKVTEKGKYVELRCDPISGHTALYWYRQSLGQGPEFLIYFQGTGAADDSGLPNDRFFAVRPEGSVSTLKIQRTERGDSAVYLCASSEQGLGGTDTQYFGPGTRLTVL.

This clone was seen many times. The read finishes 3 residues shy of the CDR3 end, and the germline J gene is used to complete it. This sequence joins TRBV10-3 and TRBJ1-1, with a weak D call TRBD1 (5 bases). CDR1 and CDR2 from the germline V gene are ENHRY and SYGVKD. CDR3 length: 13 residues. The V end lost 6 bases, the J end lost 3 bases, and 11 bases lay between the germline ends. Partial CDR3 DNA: TGTGCCATCAGGGGCAGGGAGCACACTGAA. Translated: CAIRGREHTE. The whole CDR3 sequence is CAIRGREHTEAFF.

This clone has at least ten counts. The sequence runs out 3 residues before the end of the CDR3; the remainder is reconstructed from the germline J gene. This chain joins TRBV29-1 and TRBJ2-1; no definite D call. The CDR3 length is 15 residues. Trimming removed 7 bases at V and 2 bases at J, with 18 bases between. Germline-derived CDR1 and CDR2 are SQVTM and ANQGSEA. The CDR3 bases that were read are TGCAGCGCCCCTCCCGAAGCGCGGACCTACAATGAG. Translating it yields CSAPPEARTYNE. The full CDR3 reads CSAPPEARTYNEQFF.

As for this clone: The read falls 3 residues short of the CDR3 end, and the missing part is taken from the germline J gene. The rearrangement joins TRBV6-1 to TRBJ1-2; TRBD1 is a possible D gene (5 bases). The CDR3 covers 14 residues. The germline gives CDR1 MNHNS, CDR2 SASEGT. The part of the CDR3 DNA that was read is TGTGCCAGCAGTGTTGGGACTCCCGAGAGGGGC. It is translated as CASSVGTPERG. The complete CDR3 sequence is CASSVGTPERGYTF.

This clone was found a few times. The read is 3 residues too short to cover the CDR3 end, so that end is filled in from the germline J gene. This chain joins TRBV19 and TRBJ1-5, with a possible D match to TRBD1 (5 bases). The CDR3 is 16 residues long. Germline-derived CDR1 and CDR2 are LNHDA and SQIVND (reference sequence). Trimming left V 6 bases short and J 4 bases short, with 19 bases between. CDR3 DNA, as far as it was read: TGTGCCAGTAGACCTAGGGGCAGGGCAGAGAATCAGCCC. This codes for CASRPRGRAENQP. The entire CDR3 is CASRPRGRAENQPQHF.

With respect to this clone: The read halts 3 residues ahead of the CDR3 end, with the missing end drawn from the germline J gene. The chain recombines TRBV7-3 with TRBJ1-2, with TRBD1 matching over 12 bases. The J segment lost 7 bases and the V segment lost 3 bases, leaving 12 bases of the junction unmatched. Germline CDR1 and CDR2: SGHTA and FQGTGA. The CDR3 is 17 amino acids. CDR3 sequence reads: CASSLTGTGGGWRGYTF. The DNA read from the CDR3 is TGTGCCAGCAGCTTGACCGGGACAGGGGGCGGATGGCGTGGC. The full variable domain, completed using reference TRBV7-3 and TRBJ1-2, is GAGVSQTPSNKVTEKGKYVELRCDPISGHTALYWYRQSLGQGPEFLIYFQGTGAADDSGLPNDRFFAVRPEGSVSTLKIQRTERGDSAVYLCASSLTGTGGGWRGYTFGSGTRLTVV.

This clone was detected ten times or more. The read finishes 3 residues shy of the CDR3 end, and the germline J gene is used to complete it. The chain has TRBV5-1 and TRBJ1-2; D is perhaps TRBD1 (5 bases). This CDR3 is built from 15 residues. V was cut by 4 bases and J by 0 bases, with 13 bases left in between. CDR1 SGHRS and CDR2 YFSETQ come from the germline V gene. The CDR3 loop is CASSTRTRSNYGYTF. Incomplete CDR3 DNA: TGCGCCAGCAGCACCCGGACAAGATCTAACTATGGC.

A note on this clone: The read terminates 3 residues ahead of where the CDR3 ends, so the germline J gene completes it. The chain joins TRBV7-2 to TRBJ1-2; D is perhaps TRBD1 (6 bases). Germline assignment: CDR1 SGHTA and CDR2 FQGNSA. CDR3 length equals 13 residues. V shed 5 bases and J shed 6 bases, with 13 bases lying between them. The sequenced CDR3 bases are TGTGCCAGCAGCCCTGGACAGCAACATGGC. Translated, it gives CASSPGQQHG. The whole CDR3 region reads CASSPGQQHGYTF.

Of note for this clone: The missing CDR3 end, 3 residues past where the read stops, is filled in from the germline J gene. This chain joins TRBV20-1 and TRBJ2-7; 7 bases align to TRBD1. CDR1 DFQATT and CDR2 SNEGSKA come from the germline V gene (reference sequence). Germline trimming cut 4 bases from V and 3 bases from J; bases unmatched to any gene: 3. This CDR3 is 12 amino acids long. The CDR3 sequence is CSANRQGYEQYF. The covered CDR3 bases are TGCAGTGCTAACCGACAGGGCTACGAG.

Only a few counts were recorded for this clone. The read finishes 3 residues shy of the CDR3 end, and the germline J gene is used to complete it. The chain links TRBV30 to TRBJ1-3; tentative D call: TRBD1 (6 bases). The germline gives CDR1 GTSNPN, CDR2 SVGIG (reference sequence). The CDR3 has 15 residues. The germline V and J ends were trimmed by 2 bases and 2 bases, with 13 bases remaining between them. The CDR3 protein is CAWSRRAGAGNTIYF. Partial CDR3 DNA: TGTGCCTGGAGTCGACGGGCAGGGGCTGGAAACACC.

Incomplete CDR3 DNA: TGTGCCAGCAGTTCCTCTGGATACCGACAGAAGGAGTATGGC. It translates to CASSSSGYRQKEYG. Given in full, the CDR3 is CASSSSGYRQKEYGYTF. The rearrangement joins TRBV6-2 or TRBV6-3 to TRBJ1-2, with a possible D match to TRBD1 (5 bases). The read comes to an end 3 residues before the CDR3 does, leaving the germline J gene to fill in the end. The CDR3 extends over 17 amino acids. The germline V and J ends were trimmed by 4 bases and 5 bases, with 23 bases remaining between them. Germline values: CDR1 MNHEY, CDR2 SVGEGT.

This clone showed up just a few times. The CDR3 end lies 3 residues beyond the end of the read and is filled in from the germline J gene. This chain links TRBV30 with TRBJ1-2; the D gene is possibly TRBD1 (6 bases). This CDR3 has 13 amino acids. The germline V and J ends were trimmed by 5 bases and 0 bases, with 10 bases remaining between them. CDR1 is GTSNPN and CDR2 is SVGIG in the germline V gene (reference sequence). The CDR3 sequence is CAWARGANYGYTF. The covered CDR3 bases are TGTGCCTGGGCCAGGGGAGCTAACTATGGC.

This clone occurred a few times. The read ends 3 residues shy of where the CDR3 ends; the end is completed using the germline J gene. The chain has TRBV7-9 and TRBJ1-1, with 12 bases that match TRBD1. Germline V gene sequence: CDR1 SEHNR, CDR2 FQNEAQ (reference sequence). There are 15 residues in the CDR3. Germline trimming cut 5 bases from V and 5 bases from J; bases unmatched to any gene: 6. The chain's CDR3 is CASSRPGQGATEAFF. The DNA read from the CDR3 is TGTGCCAGCAGCCGACCGGGACAGGGGGCGACTGAA.

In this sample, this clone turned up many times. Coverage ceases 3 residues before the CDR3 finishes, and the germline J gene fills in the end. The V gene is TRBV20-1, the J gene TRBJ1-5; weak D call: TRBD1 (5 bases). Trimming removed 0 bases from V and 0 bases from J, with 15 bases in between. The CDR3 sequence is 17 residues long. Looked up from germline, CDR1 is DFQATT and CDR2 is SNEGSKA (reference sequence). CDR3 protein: CSARDRQGVSSNQPQHF. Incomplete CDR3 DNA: TGCAGTGCTAGAGATCGGCAGGGAGTAAGTAGCAATCAGCCC.

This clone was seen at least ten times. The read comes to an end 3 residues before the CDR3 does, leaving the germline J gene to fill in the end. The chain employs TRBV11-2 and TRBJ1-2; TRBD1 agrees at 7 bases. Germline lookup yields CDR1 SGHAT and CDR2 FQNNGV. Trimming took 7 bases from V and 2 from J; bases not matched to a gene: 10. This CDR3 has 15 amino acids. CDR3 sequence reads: CASTPGTVLNYGYTF. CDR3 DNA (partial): TGTGCCAGCACCCCCGGGACAGTGCTCAACTATGGC.

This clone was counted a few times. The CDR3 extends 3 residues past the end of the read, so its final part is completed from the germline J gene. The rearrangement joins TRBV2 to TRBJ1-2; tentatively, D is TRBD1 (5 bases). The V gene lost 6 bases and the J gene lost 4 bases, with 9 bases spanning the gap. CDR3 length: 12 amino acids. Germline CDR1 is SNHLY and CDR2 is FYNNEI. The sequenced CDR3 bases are TGTGCCAGCAGCGATGACAGCTATGGC. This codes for CASSDDSYG. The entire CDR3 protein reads CASSDDSYGYTF.